This T cell receptor beta chain was found in a study of shared clonotypes between healthy human individuals. CDR1 SGHTA and CDR2 FQGNSA come from the germline V gene. The CDR3 spans 13 residues. Sequencing was performed with immunoSEQ multiplex PCR; in TCRdb, only in-frame clones are kept and a portion is missing. Of roughly 600,000 clones in the sample, 95% to 98% were seen once. About this clone itself: Its ends do not fully match the called genes, so a read error is possible.

Terminally differentiated effector memory CD45RA+ cells were excluded from the naive CD8 cells, which were CD45RO-negative and positively selected for CCR7. Sequencing used naive CD8+ T cells sorted from blood. V gene TRBV7-2 combines with J gene TRBJ2-1; D not certain. The sequence came from a man aged 30 to 45 in good health. The CDR3 DNA reads as TGTGCCAGCAGCTTAGAAGGGTACACTGAGCAGTTCTTC. Protein product: CASSLEGYTEQFF.